Following are 24 T cell receptor beta chains from one sample sequenced in a study of early T cells in non-severe SARS-CoV-2 infection. TCRdb analysed the 5' RACE reads with MiXCR anew, one entry per CDR3 protein. The profile shows tens of thousands of distinct CDR3 sequences, around a quarter of them singletons. The specimen was whole blood, collected at baseline. All receptors derive from an adult who was a healthcare worker with PCR-confirmed SARS-CoV-2 infection or an uninfected control (not recorded which).

This clonotype has at least ten counts. The chain links TRBV4-3 to TRBJ1-5; D is uncertain. V was cut by 0 bases and J by 3 bases, with 12 bases left in between. The germline V gene encodes CDR1 LGHNA and CDR2 YSLEER. The CDR3 is 16 residues long. CDR3 region: CASSQDLDRPNQPQHF. As DNA, the CDR3 is TGCGCCAGCAGCCAAGATCTGGACCGCCCCAATCAGCCCCAGCATTTT.

This clonotype appeared a few times. This sequence joins TRBV20-1 and TRBJ2-7; D is unclear. Germline CDR1 DFQATT, CDR2 SNEGSKA (reference sequence). The CDR3 has 13 amino acids. The germline V and J ends were trimmed by 0 bases and 4 bases, with 10 bases remaining between them. The CDR3, as DNA: TGCAGTGCTAGAGATGACTTATCATACGAGCAGTACTTC. As protein: CSARDDLSYEQYF.

This clonotype was detected many times. The chain is built from TRBV7-9 and TRBJ1-2; no firm D call. Germline V CDR1 and CDR2: SEHNR, FQNEAQ (reference sequence). The CDR3 contains 15 residues. V lost 4 bases and J 1 base, leaving 13 bases between the germline ends. The CDR3 spells CASSSGWVHNYGYTF. The CDR3 DNA sequence: TGTGCCAGCAGCTCCGGTTGGGTCCATAACTATGGCTACACCTTC.

This clonotype is medium-sized by share. The CDR3 spells CASSLLKTGRPNEKLFF. CDR3 in DNA: TGTGCCAGCAGCTTACTGAAGACGGGGAGGCCTAATGAAAAACTGTTTTTT. The V call is TRBV7-9, the J call TRBJ1-4; D is unresolved. Germline assignment: CDR1 SEHNR and CDR2 FQNEAQ (reference sequence). Between the trimmed V and J ends, which lost 2 bases and 3 bases, there was a span of 16 bases. This CDR3 contains 17 residues.

This clonotype was seen only a few times. The chain has TRBV20-1 and TRBJ1-2; no firm D call. The CDR3 is made up of 13 amino acids. Germline CDR1 is DFQATT and CDR2 is SNEGSKA (reference sequence). Trimming shortened V by 0 bases and J by 6 bases, and 11 bases separated the two germline ends. The CDR3 is CSAREGKRDGYTF. CDR3 DNA sequence: TGCAGTGCTAGAGAAGGCAAAAGGGATGGCTACACCTTC.

This chain connects TRBV6-5 to TRBJ1-1; 8 bases align to TRBD1. The V and J ends lost 0 bases and 4 bases, in that order; junction bases with no gene match: 7. The CDR3 contains 16 residues. Looked up from germline, CDR1 is MNHEY and CDR2 is SVGAGI. CDR3 nucleotide sequence: TGTGCCAGCAGTTACTCTGGACAGGGAAGTCGCACTGAAGCTTTCTTT. Its protein is CASSYSGQGSRTEAFF.

The gene calls are TRBV6-6 and TRBJ2-7, with D tentatively TRBD2 (7 bases). V was shortened by 6 bases and J by 2 bases, with 14 bases between the two germline ends. CDR3 length: 14 amino acids. The V gene's germline CDR1 is MNHNY and CDR2 SVGAGI (reference sequence). The DNA of the CDR3 is TGTGCCAGCAGCCCTGGGGGGGGCCCCTACGAGCAGTACTTC. Protein: CASSPGGGPYEQYF.

This clonotype was seen a few times. The chain combines TRBV4-3 with TRBJ1-1, with D unclear. The length of the CDR3 is 14 residues. V gave up 0 bases and J gave up 3 bases, with 8 bases separating them. Germline assignment: CDR1 LGHNA and CDR2 YSLEER. The CDR3 loop reads CASSQEVSYTEAFF. CDR3 DNA sequence: TGCGCCAGCAGCCAAGAAGTCAGTTACACTGAAGCTTTCTTT.

The sample holds a few counts of this clonotype. The chain is built from TRBV12-3 or TRBV12-4 and TRBJ2-2, with TRBD2 identical over 8 bases. The length of the CDR3 is 16 residues. Trimming at V came to 2 bases and at J to 3 bases, leaving 5 bases not matched to a gene. The CDR3 DNA sequence: TGTGCCAGCAGTTTACGGCGGGGGGCTTACACCGGGGAGCTGTTTTTT. Translation gives CASSLRRGAYTGELFF.

This clonotype was observed a few times. CDR3 amino acids: CASSPSSSPSTDTQYF. DNA for the CDR3: TGCGCCAGCAGCCCTAGCAGTTCCCCTAGTACAGATACGCAGTATTTT. The rearrangement uses TRBV5-1 and TRBJ2-3, with D possibly TRBD2 on 5 matching bases. Trimming cost V 4 bases and J 3 bases, with 18 bases left between them. Germline V CDR1 and CDR2: SGHRS, YFSETQ. The CDR3 consists of 16 residues.

The chain is built from TRBV6-5 and TRBJ1-2; TRBD1 agrees at 7 bases. CDR1 and CDR2 (germline): MNHEY, SVGAGI. J lost 4 bases, V lost 7 bases, and 6 bases had no gene match. There are 13 residues in the CDR3. This chain's CDR3 is CASTRQGGYGYTF. The CDR3 region has the DNA TGTGCCAGCACCCGACAGGGCGGCTATGGCTACACCTTC.

The CDR3 region has the DNA TGTGCCAGCAGTTCGACAGGGGAGATCACTGAAGCTTTCTTT. It translates to CASSSTGEITEAFF. The chain carries TRBV12-3 or TRBV12-4 and TRBJ1-1; 8 positions agree with TRBD1. Trimming cost V 4 bases and J 4 bases; bases outside gene matches: 5. The CDR3 runs 14 residues.

CDR3 loop: CASSRSAGGGTEAFF. The CDR3 region has the DNA TGTGCCAGCAGCCGATCAGCCGGCGGGGGGACTGAAGCTTTCTTT. J is TRBJ1-1 and V is TRBV4-2; the D gene is possibly TRBD1 (5 bases). The germline V and J ends were trimmed by 4 bases and 5 bases, with 17 bases remaining between them. Germline V lookup: CDR1 LGHNA, CDR2 YNFKEQ. CDR3 length: 15 amino acids.

This chain links TRBV27 with TRBJ2-7; D may be TRBD2 (6 bases). The germline gives CDR1 MNHEY, CDR2 SMNVEV (reference sequence). V was clipped by 6 bases and J by 2 bases, with 8 bases between them. The length of the CDR3 is 12 residues. The CDR3 spells CASSGGAYEQYF. In DNA form, the CDR3 reads TGTGCCAGCAGCGGCGGGGCCTACGAGCAGTACTTC.

This sequence joins TRBV4-3 and TRBJ1-2; 7 bases line up with TRBD1. Unmatched junction bases numbered 2, after V lost 0 bases and J lost 1 base. The CDR3 loop spans 15 amino acids. Germline values: CDR1 LGHNA, CDR2 YSLEER. CDR3 coding DNA: TGCGCCAGCAGCCAAGATTGGGACAGTAACTATGGCTACACCTTC. This translates into CASSQDWDSNYGYTF.

This clonotype has at least ten counts. The chain couples TRBV3-1 to TRBJ1-5; 7 positions match TRBD1. The ends lost 4 bases at V and 4 bases at J; junction bases unmatched: 4. CDR1 is LGHDT and CDR2 is YNNKEL in the germline V gene (reference sequence). The CDR3 consists of 14 residues. The CDR3 DNA is TGTGCCAGCAGCCGGGGGACAGATAATCAGCCCCAGCATTTT. Protein sequence: CASSRGTDNQPQHF.

The rearrangement joins TRBV11-2 to TRBJ1-6, with D maybe TRBD1 (5 bases). This CDR3 is 15 amino acids long. Germline V gene sequence: CDR1 SGHAT, CDR2 FQNNGV. Trimming pared 2 bases from V and 7 bases from J, leaving 12 bases between. The CDR3 loop is CASSLHRQSNSPLHF. CDR3 bases: TGTGCCAGCAGCTTACATCGACAGAGCAATTCACCCCTCCACTTT.

This clonotype was counted only a few times. V gene TRBV7-3 combines with J gene TRBJ2-1; D unclear. The CDR3 has 12 amino acids. With 6 bases removed from V and 6 bases from J, the gap between germline ends came to 9 bases. CDR1 SGHTA and CDR2 FQGTGA come from the germline V gene. DNA for the CDR3: TGTGCCAGCAGTCCGGACGGCAATGAGCAGTTCTTC. Its translation is CASSPDGNEQFF.

The genes are TRBV2 and TRBJ2-1; D remains unclear. The CDR3 is 13 residues long. Trimming stripped 4 bases from V and 2 bases from J, with 6 bases between. Germline values: CDR1 SNHLY, CDR2 FYNNEI. Written as DNA, the CDR3 is TGTGCCAGCAGTGGTGGACCCTACAATGAGCAGTTCTTC. It encodes CASSGGPYNEQFF.

The J gene is TRBJ2-1, the V gene TRBV7-3; D is perhaps TRBD2 (6 bases). CDR1 SGHTA and CDR2 FQGTGA come from the germline V gene. This CDR3 comprises 14 residues. V dropped 5 bases and J dropped 6 bases, with 14 bases sitting between them. CDR3 loop: CASSPQPSVNEQFF. The CDR3 DNA is TGTGCCAGCAGCCCCCAGCCTAGCGTCAATGAGCAGTTCTTC.

The chain links TRBV11-2 to TRBJ2-2; D is uncertain. The germline V and J ends were trimmed by 0 bases and 4 bases, with 9 bases remaining between them. CDR1 SGHAT and CDR2 FQNNGV come from the germline V gene. The CDR3 covers 15 residues. CDR3: CASSLDVTTTGELFF. CDR3 bases: TGTGCCAGCAGCTTAGATGTGACAACCACCGGGGAGCTGTTTTTT.

This sequence joins TRBV4-1 and TRBJ1-1; 7 bases are shared with TRBD1. CDR1 MGHRA and CDR2 YSYEKL come from the germline V gene. There are 14 residues in the CDR3. With 3 bases clipped from V and 3 bases from J, the junction kept 4 bases outside the gene matches. CDR3 loop: CASSQRDSHTEAFF. Written as DNA, the CDR3 is TGCGCCAGCAGCCAGCGGGACAGTCACACTGAAGCTTTCTTT.

The chain uses TRBV7-9 and TRBJ1-5, with D possibly being TRBD1 (5 bases). Per the germline V gene, CDR1 is SEHNR and CDR2 is FQNEAQ (reference sequence). The CDR3 has 16 residues. Trimming removed 5 bases from V and 0 bases from J, with 14 bases in between. The CDR3 reads CASSPGAYDSNQPQHF. The CDR3 region has the DNA TGTGCCAGCAGCCCCGGGGCCTACGATAGCAATCAGCCCCAGCATTTT.

This clonotype has a handful of counts. V and J are TRBV2 and TRBJ2-4; 9 bases agree with TRBD1. V lost 4 bases to trimming and J lost 3 bases; unmatched junction nucleotides: 4. Germline lookup yields CDR1 SNHLY and CDR2 FYNNEI. This CDR3 is built from 15 residues. The CDR3 region has the DNA TGTGCCAGCAGTGCCCTGACAGGGGGCAAAAACATTCAGTACTTC. It is translated as CASSALTGGKNIQYF.